The entry below gives a single TCR beta chain sequence along with its context. This entry comes from a study of blood T cell repertoires in COVID-19. The overall study: Acute-phase and convalescent COVID-19 samples originated in the United States, Italy and Spain. In each case, the material was cDNA or gDNA derived from T cells, B-cell-depleted T cells, or PBMCs.

Sequencing was performed with immunoSEQ multiplex PCR; in TCRdb, only in-frame clones are kept and a portion is missing. Of 40,000 to 50,000 clones in the sample, about 83% were seen once. This CDR3 contains 13 residues. Germline V lookup: CDR1 LNHDA, CDR2 SQIVND (reference sequence). Between the trimmed V and J ends, which lost 4 bases and 6 bases, there was a span of 7 bases. The sequence was obtained from a woman older than 75 with acute or convalescent COVID-19. The chain employs TRBV19 and TRBJ1-6; D possibly corresponds to TRBD1 (5 bases). Sequences were obtained from peripheral blood. Written as DNA, the CDR3 is TGTGCCAGTAGTAGAGACAGTAATTCACCCCTCCACTTT. Translated, it gives CASSRDSNSPLHF.